The 4 T cell receptor beta chains below were found in one sample sequenced in a study of Ad26.COV2.S vaccination and SARS-CoV-2 variants. The assay was immunoSEQ multiplex PCR, and TCRdb's table has in-frame clones only and misses some. The sample carries approximately 300,000 clones, roughly 86% recorded once. Treatment indicated: around 19 received Ad26.COV2.S at low or high dose, single or two shots; five or six received placebo; per-sample allocation not given. Specimen acquisition occurred on day 63 following the initial vaccine or placebo injection. The specimen comprised peripheral blood, sampled in a trial of Ad26.COV2.S vaccine versus placebo. The receptors come from a person between 18 and 65 years old who received the Ad26.COV2.S COVID-19 vaccine or a placebo.

This clone was counted once. The gene calls are TRBV15 and TRBJ1-2; 9 nucleotides align to TRBD1. J was trimmed by 11 bases and V by 1 base; bases with no gene match: 8. This CDR3 is built from 14 residues. CDR1 and CDR2 (germline): LNHNV, YYDKDF (reference sequence). The CDR3 DNA is TGTGCCACCAGCAGAGCCAGCGGACAGGGGAGTTACACCTTC. Translation: CATSRASGQGSYTF.

The chain joins TRBV28 to TRBJ2-1; 8 positions match TRBD2. This CDR3 region has 12 residues. Germline-derived CDR1 and CDR2 are MDHEN and SYDVKM. After removal of 4 bases from V and 12 bases from J, the junction contained 5 bases not matched to a gene. The CDR3, as DNA: TGTGCCAGCAGTTACGGGCGGGGGGTGCAGTTCTTC. Translated: CASSYGRGVQFF.

This chain joins TRBV7-9 and TRBJ2-7; 7 nucleotides align to TRBD1. The CDR3 sequence is 13 residues long. Losses at the gene ends were 5 bases for V and 1 base for J; bases not matched to a gene: 2. Germline CDR1 is SEHNR and CDR2 is FQNEAQ (reference sequence). CDR3 region: CASSRQGSYEQYF. The CDR3 bases are TGTGCCAGCAGCCGACAGGGATCCTACGAGCAGTACTTC.

This chain joins TRBV9 and TRBJ1-2, with D perhaps TRBD1 (6 bases). V shed 4 bases and J shed 6 bases, with 19 bases lying between them. CDR3 length equals 15 residues. Germline V gene lookup returns CDR1 SGDLS and CDR2 YYNGEE. CDR3 DNA sequence: TGTGCCAGCAGCTCCCCCGGGGCAGGGGTCGATGGCTACACCTTC. Protein product: CASSSPGAGVDGYTF. The full variable domain, in which reference TRBV9 and TRBJ1-2 provide the parts outside the CDR3, is DSGVTQTPKHLITATGQRVTLRCSPRSGDLSVYWYQQSLDQGLQFLIQYYNGEERAKGNILERFSAQQFPDLHSELNLSSLELGDSALYFCASSSPGAGVDGYTFGSGTRLTVV.